This T cell receptor (beta chain) was identified in a study of control samples from healthy donors and cancer patients (TCRdb year 2020). Receptor libraries were prepared by the immunoSEQ multiplex PCR assay. TCRdb re-hosts the immuneACCESS table, in-frame sequences only. Its copies lack some clones; in the studies checked, an unresolved V gene accounts for under half of them, and the cause for the rest is not known. This sample has more than 9,500 clones in its table, and roughly 90% of those were observed once. The ten top clones hold less than 3.5% of the sample. V lost 6 bases and J lost 2 bases; the stretch between them is 19 bases long. The CDR3, cysteine through phenylalanine, is 16 amino acids long. CDR3 DNA is the only sequence kept; it has 48 bases, read in frame from the first base. In the germline V gene, CDR1 corresponds to MDHEN and CDR2 to SYDVKM. This clone was counted once. The antigen this receptor binds is unknown. It has no much larger one-base neighbor in the sample; base qualities were not kept.

This sequence was found in a male donor with melanoma. Sequencing was done on a sample of formalin-fixed, paraffin-embedded tissue. The chain uses TRBV28 and TRBJ1-2; the D gene is possibly TRBD1, with 5 bases matching. CDR3 region: CASSGGTAAENYGYTF. Here is the DNA: TGTGCCAGCAGCGGGGGGACGGCCGCGGAGAACTATGGCTACACCTTC.